This T cell receptor beta chain appears in the sequencing data of a study of technical replicates of blood from a handful of donors. Assay: immunoSEQ multiplex PCR; the TCRdb copy retains only in-frame clones and omits some. The sample consists of about 70,000 clones, almost 98% of them appearing once. Germline CDR1 SGHAT, CDR2 FQNNGV. The length of the CDR3 is 15 residues. Trimming removed 2 bases at V and 7 bases at J, with 15 bases between. The clonotype originates from a human donor in good health. This chain links TRBV11-2 with TRBJ2-1, with D perhaps TRBD1 (5 bases). The sample taken for sequencing was T cells isolated from PBMCs. CDR3 sequence: CASSLRQGVLNEQFF. The CDR3 nucleotides are TGTGCCAGCAGCTTAAGGCAGGGTGTTTTGAATGAGCAGTTCTTC.